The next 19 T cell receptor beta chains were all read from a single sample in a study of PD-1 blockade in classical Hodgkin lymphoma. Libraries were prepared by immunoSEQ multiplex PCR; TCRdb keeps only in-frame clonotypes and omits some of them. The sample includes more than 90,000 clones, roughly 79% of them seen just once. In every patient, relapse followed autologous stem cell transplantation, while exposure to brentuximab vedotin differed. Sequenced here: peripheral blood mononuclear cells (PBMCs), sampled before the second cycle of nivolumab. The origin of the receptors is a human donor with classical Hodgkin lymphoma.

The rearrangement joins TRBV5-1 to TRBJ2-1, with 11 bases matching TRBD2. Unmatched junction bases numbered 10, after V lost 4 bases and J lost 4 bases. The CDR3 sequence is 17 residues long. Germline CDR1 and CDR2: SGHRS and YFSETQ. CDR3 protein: CASSRGTSGNLYNEQFF. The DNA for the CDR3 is TGCGCCAGCAGCCGCGGGACTAGCGGCAATCTTTACAATGAGCAGTTCTTC.

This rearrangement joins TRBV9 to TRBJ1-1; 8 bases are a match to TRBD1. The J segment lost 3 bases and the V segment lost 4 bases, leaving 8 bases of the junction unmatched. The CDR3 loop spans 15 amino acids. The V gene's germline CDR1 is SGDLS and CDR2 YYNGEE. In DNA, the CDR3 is TGTGCCAGCAGCAAACGACAGGGGCGGGACACTGAAGCTTTCTTT. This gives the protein CASSKRQGRDTEAFF.

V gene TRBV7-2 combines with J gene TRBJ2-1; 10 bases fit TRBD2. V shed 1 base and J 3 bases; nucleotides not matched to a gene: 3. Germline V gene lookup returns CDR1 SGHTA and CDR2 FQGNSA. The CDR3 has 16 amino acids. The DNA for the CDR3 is TGTGCCAGCAGCTTAGTAGCGGGAGGATTCTACAATGAGCAGTTCTTC. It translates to CASSLVAGGFYNEQFF.

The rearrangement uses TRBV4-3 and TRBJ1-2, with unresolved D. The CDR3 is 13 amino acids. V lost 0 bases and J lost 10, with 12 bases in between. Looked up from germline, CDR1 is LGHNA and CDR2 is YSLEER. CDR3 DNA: TGCGCCAGCAGCCAAGAAATAGGAACGCCCTACACCTTC. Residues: CASSQEIGTPYTF.

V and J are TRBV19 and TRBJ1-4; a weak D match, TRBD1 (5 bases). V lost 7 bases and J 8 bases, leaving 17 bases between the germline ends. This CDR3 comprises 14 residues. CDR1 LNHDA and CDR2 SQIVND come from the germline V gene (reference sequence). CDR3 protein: CASKGHRYSEKLFF. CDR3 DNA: TGTGCCAGTAAAGGTCACAGGTACTCCGAAAAACTGTTTTTT.

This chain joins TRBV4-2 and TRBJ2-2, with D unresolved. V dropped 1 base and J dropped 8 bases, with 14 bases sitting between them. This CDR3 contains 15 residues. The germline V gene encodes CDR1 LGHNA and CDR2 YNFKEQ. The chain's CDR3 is CASSQGIGQTGELFF. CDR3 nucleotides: TGTGCCAGCAGCCAAGGTATTGGCCAGACGGGGGAGCTGTTTTTT.

DNA for the CDR3: TGTGCCATCAGTGAGCAGGGAGCGGATGGCTACACCTTC. Amino acids: CAISEQGADGYTF. The chain recombines TRBV10-3 with TRBJ1-2, with D tentatively TRBD1 (5 bases). Germline CDR1 is ENHRY and CDR2 is SYGVKD. V lost 2 bases, J lost 6 bases, and 10 bases lay in between. This CDR3 spans 13 amino acids.

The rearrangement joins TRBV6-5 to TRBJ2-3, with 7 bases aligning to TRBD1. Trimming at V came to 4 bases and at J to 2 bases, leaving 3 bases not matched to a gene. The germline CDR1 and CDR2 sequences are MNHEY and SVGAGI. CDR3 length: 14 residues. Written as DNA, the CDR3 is TGTGCCAGCAGTTTGGGACAGCACACAGATACGCAGTATTTT. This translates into CASSLGQHTDTQYF.

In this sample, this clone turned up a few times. CDR3: CASGDAVAFF. Written as DNA, the CDR3 is TGTGCCAGCGGGGACGCGGTGGCTTTCTTT. The chain uses TRBV6-5 and TRBJ1-1, with D tentatively TRBD1 (5 bases). Germline CDR1 is MNHEY and CDR2 is SVGAGI. The CDR3 loop spans 10 amino acids. V was pared by 8 bases and J by 11 bases, with 12 bases between.

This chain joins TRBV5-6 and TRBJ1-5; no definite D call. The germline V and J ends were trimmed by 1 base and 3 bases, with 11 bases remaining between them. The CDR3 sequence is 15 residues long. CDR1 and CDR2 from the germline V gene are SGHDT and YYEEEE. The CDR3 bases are TGTGCCAGCAGCTTGCTGGACGGTGTCAATCAGCCCCAGCATTTT. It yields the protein CASSLLDGVNQPQHF.

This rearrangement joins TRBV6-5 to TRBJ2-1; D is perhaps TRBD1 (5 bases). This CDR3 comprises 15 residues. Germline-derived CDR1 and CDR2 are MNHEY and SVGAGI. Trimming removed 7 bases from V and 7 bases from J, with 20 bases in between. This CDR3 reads CASNNQGTGRNEQFF. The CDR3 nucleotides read TGTGCCAGCAATAACCAGGGTACGGGTCGGAATGAGCAGTTCTTC.

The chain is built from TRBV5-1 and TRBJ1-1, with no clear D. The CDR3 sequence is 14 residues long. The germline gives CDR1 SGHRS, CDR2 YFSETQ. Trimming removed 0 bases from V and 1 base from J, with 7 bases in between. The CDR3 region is CASSLDGQNTEAFF. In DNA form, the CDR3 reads TGCGCCAGCAGCTTGGACGGCCAGAACACTGAAGCTTTCTTT.

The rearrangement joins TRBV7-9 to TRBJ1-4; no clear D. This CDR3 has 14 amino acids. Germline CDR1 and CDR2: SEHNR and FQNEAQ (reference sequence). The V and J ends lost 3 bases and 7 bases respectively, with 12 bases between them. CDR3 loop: CASSFSASVEKLFF. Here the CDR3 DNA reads TGTGCCAGCAGCTTTAGTGCCAGCGTTGAAAAACTGTTTTTT.

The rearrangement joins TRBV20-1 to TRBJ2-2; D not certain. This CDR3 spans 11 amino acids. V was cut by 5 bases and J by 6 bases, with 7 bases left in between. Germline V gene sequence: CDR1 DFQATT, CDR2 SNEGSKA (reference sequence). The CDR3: CSAQMAGELFF. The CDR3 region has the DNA TGCAGTGCTCAGATGGCCGGGGAGCTGTTTTTT.

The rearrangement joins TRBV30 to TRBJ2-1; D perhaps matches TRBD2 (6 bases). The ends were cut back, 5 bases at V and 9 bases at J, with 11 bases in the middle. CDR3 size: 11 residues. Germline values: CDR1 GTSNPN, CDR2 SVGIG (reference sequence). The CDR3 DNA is TGTGCCTGGGGCCTAGCGACTGAGCAGTTCTTC. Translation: CAWGLATEQFF. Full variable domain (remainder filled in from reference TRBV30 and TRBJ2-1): SQTIHQWPATLVQPVGSPLSLECTVEGTSNPNLYWYRQAAGRGLQLLFYSVGIGQISSEVPQNLSASRPQDRQFILSSKKLLLSDSGFYLCAWGLATEQFFGPGTRLTVL.

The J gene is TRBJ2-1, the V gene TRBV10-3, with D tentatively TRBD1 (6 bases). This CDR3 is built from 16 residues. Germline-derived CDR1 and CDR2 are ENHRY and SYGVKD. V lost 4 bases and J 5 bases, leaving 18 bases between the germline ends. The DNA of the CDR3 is TGTGCCATCAGTGGAATCGGGCAGGGGAGCGACAATGAGCAGTTCTTC. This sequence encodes CAISGIGQGSDNEQFF.

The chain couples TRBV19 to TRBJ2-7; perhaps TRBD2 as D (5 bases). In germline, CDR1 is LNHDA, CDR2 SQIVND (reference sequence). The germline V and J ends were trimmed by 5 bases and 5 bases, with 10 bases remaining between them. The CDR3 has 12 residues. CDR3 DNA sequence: TGTGCCAGTAGTCGGAGGTGGGACGAGCAGTACTTC. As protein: CASSRRWDEQYF.

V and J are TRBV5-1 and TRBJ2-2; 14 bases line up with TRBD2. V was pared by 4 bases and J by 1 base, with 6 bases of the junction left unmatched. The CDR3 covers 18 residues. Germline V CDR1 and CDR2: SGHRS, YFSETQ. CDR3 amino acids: CASSPGTSGSLNTGELFF. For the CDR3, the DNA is TGCGCCAGCAGCCCCGGGACTAGCGGGAGCCTGAACACCGGGGAGCTGTTTTTT.

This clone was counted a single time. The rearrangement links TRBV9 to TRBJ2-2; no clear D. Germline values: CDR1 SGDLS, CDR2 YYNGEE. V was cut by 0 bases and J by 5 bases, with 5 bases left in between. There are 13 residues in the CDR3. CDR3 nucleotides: TGTGCCAGCAGCGTAGCCCAGACCGGGGAGCTGTTTTTT. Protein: CASSVAQTGELFF.